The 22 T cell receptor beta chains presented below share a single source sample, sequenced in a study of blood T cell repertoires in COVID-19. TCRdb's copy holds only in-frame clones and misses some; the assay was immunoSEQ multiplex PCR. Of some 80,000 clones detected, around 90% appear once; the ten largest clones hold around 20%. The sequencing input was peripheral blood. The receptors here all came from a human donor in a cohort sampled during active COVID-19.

For the CDR3, the DNA is TGTGCCAGCAGACGGGACAGATTAAGCAATCAGCCCCAGCATTTT. Translating gives CASRRDRLSNQPQHF. This rearrangement joins TRBV19 to TRBJ1-5; 7 bases align to TRBD1. The germline V gene has CDR1 LNHDA and CDR2 SQIVND (reference sequence). After removal of 9 bases from V and 1 base from J, the junction contained 9 bases not matched to a gene. The CDR3 sequence is 15 residues long.

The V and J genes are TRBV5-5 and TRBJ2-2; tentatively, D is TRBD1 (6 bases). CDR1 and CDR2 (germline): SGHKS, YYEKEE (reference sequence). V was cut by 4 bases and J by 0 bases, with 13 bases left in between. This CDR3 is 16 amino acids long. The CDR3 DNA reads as TGTGCCAGCAGCAAAACAGGGCAGGCGAACACCGGGGAGCTGTTTTTT. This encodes CASSKTGQANTGELFF.

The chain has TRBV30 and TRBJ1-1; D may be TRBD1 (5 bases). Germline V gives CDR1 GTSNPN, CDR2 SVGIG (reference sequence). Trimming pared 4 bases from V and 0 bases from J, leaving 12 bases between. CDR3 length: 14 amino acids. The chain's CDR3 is CAWILGGMNTEAFF. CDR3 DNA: TGTGCCTGGATTTTGGGGGGAATGAACACTGAAGCTTTCTTT.

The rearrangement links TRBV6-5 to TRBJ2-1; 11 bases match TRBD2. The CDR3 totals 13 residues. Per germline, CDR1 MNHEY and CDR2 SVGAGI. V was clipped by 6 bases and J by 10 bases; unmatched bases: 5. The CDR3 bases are TGTGCCAGCAGACTTGGGACTAGCGGCGAGCAGTTCTTC. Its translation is CASRLGTSGEQFF.

The chain's CDR3 is CASSWQGGKGYTF. In DNA form, the CDR3 reads TGTGCCAGCAGTTGGCAGGGTGGTAAAGGCTACACCTTC. The J gene is TRBJ1-2, the V gene TRBV27; D is perhaps TRBD1 (5 bases). Germline loops: CDR1 MNHEY, CDR2 SMNVEV (reference sequence). The CDR3 is 13 amino acids. Trimming took off 4 bases at V and 8 bases at J, with 14 bases between the two ends.

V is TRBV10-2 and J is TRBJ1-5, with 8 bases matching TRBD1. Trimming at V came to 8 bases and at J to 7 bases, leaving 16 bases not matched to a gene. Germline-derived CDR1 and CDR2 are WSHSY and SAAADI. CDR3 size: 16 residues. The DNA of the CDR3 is TGCGCCAGCGGGGAGCAGGGGGCGACTCGTGGCCAGCCCCAGCATTTT. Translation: CASGEQGATRGQPQHF.

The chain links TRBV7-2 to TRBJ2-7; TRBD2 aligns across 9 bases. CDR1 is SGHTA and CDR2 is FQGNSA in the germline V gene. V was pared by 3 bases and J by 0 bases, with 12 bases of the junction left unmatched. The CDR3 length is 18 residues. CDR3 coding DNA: TGTGCCAGCAGCTTGATGGGTTCTAGCGGGGCGAACTCCTACGAGCAGTACTTC. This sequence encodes CASSLMGSSGANSYEQYF. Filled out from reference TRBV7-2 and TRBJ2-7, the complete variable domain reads GAGVSQSPSNKVTEKGKDVELRCDPISGHTALYWYRQSLGQGLEFLIYFQGNSAPDKSGLPSDRFSAERTGGSVSTLTIQRTQQEDSAVYLCASSLMGSSGANSYEQYFGPGTRLTVT.

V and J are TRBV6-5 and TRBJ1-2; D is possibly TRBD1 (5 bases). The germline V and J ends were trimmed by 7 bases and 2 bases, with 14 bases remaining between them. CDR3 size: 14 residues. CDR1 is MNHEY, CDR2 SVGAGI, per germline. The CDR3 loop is CASTPRGSNYGYTF. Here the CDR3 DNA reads TGTGCCAGCACCCCTAGGGGCTCAAACTATGGCTACACCTTC.

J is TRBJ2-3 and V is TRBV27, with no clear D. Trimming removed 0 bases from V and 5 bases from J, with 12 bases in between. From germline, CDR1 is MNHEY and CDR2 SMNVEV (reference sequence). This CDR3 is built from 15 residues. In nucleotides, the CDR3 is TGTGCCAGCAGTTTATCGATGGAGATGAAAGATACGCAGTATTTT. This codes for CASSLSMEMKDTQYF.

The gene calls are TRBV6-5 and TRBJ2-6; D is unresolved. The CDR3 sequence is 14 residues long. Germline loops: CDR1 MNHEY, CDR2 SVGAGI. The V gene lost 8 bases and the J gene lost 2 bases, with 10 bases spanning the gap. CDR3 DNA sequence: TGTGCCAGCTCTACGGTGGCTGGGGCCAACGTCCTGACTTTC. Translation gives CASSTVAGANVLTF.

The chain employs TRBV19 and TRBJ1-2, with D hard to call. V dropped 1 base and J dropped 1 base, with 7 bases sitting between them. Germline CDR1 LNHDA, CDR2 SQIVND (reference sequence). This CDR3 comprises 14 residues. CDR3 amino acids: CASSIVNGNYGYTF. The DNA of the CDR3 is TGTGCCAGTAGTATAGTGAACGGTAACTATGGCTACACCTTC.

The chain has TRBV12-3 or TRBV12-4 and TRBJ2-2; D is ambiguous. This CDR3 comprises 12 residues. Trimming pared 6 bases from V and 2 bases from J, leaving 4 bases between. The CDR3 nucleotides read TGTGCCAGCAGCACTAACACCGGGGAGCTGTTTTTT. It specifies CASSTNTGELFF.

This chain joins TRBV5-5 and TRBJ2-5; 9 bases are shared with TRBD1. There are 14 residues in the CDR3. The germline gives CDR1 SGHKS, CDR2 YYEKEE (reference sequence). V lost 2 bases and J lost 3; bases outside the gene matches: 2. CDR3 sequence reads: CASSFRTGEETQYF. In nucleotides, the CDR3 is TGTGCCAGCAGCTTCAGGACAGGGGAAGAGACCCAGTACTTC.

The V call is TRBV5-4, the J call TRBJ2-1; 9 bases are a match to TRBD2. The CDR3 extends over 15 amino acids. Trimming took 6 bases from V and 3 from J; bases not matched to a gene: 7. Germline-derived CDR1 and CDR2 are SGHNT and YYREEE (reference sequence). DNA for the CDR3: TGTGCCAGCACCACGAGCGGGGGGTACTACAATGAGCAGTTCTTC. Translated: CASTTSGGYYNEQFF. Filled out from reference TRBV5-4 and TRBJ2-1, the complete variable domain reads ETGVTQSPTHLIKTRGQQVTLRCSSQSGHNTVSWYQQALGQGPQFIFQYYREEENGRGNFPPRFSGLQFPNYSSELNVNALELDDSALYLCASTTSGGYYNEQFFGPGTRLTVL.

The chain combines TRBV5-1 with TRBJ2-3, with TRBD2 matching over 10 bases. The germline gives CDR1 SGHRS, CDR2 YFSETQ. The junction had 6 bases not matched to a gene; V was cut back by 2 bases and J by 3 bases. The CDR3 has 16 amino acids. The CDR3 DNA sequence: TGCGCCAGCAGCTTTCAAAGCGGGAGGGGAACAGATACGCAGTATTTT. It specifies CASSFQSGRGTDTQYF.

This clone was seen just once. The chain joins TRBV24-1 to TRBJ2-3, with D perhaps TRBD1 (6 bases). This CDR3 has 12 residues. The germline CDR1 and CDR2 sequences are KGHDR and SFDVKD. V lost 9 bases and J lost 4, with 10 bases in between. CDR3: CATSRGPDTQYF. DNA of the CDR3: TGTGCCACCTCCAGGGGCCCAGATACGCAGTATTTT.

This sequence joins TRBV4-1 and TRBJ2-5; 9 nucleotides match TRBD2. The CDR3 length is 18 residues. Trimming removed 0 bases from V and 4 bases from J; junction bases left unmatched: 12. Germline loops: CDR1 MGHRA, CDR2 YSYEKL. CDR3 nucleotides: TGCGCCAGCAGCCAAGATCGAGGGAATGCGGGAGGGGTAGAGACCCAGTACTTC. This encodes CASSQDRGNAGGVETQYF.

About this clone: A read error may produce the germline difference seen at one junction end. In DNA, the CDR3 is TGTGCCAGCAGCTTAGGAGCATGGACAGGGGTACCCTCGTCCCAAAAGACCCAGTACTTC. It encodes CASSLGAWTGVPSSQKTQYF. J is TRBJ2-5 and V is TRBV7-8; 9 bases map to TRBD1. Germline V CDR1 and CDR2: SGHVS, FQNEAQ. The CDR3 runs 20 residues.

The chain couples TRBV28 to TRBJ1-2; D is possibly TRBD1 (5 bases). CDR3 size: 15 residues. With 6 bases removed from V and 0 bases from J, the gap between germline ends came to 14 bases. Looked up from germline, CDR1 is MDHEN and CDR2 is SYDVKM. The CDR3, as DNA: TGTGCCAGCAGCCCGCGGGGGTCAGCTAACTATGGCTACACCTTC. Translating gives CASSPRGSANYGYTF.

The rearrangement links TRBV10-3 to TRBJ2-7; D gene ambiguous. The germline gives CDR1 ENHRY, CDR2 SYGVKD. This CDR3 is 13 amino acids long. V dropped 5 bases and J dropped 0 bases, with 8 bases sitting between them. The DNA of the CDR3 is TGTGCCATCAGTTACACGCTCTCCTACGAGCAGTACTTC. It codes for CAISYTLSYEQYF.

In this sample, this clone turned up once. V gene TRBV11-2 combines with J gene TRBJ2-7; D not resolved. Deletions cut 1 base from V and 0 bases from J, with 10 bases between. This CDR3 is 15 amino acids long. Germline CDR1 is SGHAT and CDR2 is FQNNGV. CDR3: CASSLVVGLSYEQYF. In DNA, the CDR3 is TGTGCCAGCAGCTTAGTCGTGGGCCTCTCCTACGAGCAGTACTTC.

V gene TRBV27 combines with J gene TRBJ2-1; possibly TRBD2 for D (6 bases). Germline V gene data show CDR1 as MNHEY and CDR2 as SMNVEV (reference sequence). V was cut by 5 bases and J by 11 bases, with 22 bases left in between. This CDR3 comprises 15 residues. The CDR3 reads CASSPLAGSNDKQFF. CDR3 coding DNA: TGTGCCAGCAGTCCCTTGGCGGGGAGTAATGATAAGCAGTTCTTC.